What follows are 2 T cell receptor beta chains derived from one specimen sequenced in a study of T cell repertoires in cytomegalovirus infection. TCRdb reprocessed the reads with MiXCR, giving one entry per CDR3 protein. The table lists about 490,000 distinct CDR3 sequences, more than 20% of them singletons, with over 10% in the top ten. Input material: PBMCs. The receptor source for this set is a human donor in good health (CMV status not recorded). Some clones in this sample may be carry-over from other donors' samples.

This clonotype showed up just a few times. The genes are TRBV12-5 and TRBJ2-2; 7 nucleotides align to TRBD1. The CDR3 contains 15 residues. Losses at the gene ends were 6 bases for V and 1 base for J; bases not matched to a gene: 5. Germline V CDR1 and CDR2: LGHNT, FRNRAP. CDR3 loop: CASGPHRGNTGELFF. The CDR3 region has the DNA TGTGCTAGTGGCCCCCACAGGGGGAACACCGGGGAGCTGTTTTTT.

This clonotype has a handful of counts. The gene calls are TRBV12-3 or TRBV12-4 and TRBJ1-2; D is ambiguous. The V gene lost 6 bases and the J gene lost 5 bases, with 16 bases spanning the gap. The CDR3 has 14 amino acids. CDR3 DNA: TGTGCCAGCAGCCAGACTAATAACCGATATGGCTACACCTTC. Translation: CASSQTNNRYGYTF.